This TCR beta chain was obtained from a study of T-cell memory formation after mild COVID-19. Study as a whole: Clusters were largely donor specific.

TCRdb re-called the 5' RACE reads with MiXCR, one entry per CDR3 protein. The sample lists under 150,000 distinct CDR3 sequences, about a fifth occurring once. As for this clonotype: Its antigen is undetermined.

Study outcomes and limitations: For contracting clones, CD4+ ones sat mainly in CM and EM, CD8+ in EMRA. While clones contracting from day 15 to 85 were balanced between CD4 and CD8, later expanders leaned CD4+.

J gave up 4 bases and V 1 base, and 5 bases lay outside the gene matches. Germline V CDR1 and CDR2: SGHTA, FQGTGA. The CDR3 consists of 16 residues. This TCR was recovered from a man between 18 and 29 years old who had mild COVID-19 (a few samples of this study predate the infection). Cell type and time point are not known. The sequencing sample was made of PBMCs or a T cell subset sorted from them (not recorded which). V gene TRBV7-3 combines with J gene TRBJ2-3, with 10 bases lining up with TRBD1. The CDR3 region has the DNA TGTGCCAGCAGCTTAATAGGACAGGGGGAAGCAGATACGCAGTATTTT. This sequence encodes CASSLIGQGEADTQYF.